A selection of T cell receptor beta chains follows, all from one sample in a study of shared clonotypes between healthy human individuals. Assay used: immunoSEQ multiplex PCR; TCRdb lists only in-frame clones, some missing. The data contain approximately 1,000,000 clones, 75% to 80% of them seen just once; the ten biggest clones take up more than 0.45%. Sequenced material: memory CD4+ T cells from PBMCs. All receptors derive from a man aged 18 to 30 in good health. Some clones in this sample may be carry-over from other donors' samples. Both conserved end residues are part of each CDR3. Some rows mark clone size as missing; the rest say once, few, many or name a class of expanded clone.

J	size	V	CDR3
TRBJ2-7	NA	TRBV18	CASSLYGRAGEQYF
TRBJ2-5	NA	TRBV5-6	CASSPTGSETQYF
TRBJ1-5	NA	TRBV5-8	CASSFLGSNQPQHF
TRBJ2-5	many	TRBV2	CAMHYLWGETQYF
TRBJ2-7	few	TRBV18	CASSPPGSYEQYF
TRBJ2-2	NA	TRBV7-2	CASSFWGATGELFF
TRBJ2-2	NA	TRBV7-9	CASARGTSGRRGTGELFF
TRBJ2-7	NA	TRBV18	CASSPFGGEQYF
TRBJ1-5	NA	TRBV6-1	CASSEVRGLGNQPQHF
TRBJ1-1	NA	TRBV4-1	CASSRSGTSNTEAFF
TRBJ2-5	NA	TRBV14	CASSLLDRDKETQYF
TRBJ1-3	NA	TRBV30	CAGAVGNTIYF